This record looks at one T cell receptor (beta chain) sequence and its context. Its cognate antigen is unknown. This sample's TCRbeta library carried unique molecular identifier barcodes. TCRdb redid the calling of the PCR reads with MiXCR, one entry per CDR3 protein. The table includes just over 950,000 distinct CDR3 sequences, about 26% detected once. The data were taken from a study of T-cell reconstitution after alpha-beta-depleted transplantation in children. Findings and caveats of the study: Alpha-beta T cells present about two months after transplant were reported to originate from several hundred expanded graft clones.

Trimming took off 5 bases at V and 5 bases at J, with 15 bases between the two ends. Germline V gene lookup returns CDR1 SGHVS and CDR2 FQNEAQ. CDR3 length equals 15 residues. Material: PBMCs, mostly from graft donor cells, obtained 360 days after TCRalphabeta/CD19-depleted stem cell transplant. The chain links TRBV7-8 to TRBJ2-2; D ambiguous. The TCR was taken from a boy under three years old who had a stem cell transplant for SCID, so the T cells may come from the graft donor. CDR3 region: CASSIELPRTGELFF. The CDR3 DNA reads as TGTGCCAGCAGCATTGAACTCCCTAGAACCGGGGAGCTGTTTTTT.